This T cell receptor beta chain came from a study of glioma-infiltrating T cells after dendritic cell vaccination. This CDR3 has 16 amino acids. Trimming took 6 bases from V and 2 from J; bases not matched to a gene: 11. Germline CDR1 and CDR2: SNHLY and FYNNEI. Clones were read by immunoSEQ multiplex PCR, and TCRdb kept only the in-frame ones, dropping some. The sample has around 96,000 clones, 79% seen once; the top ten hold roughly 5.7%. The source is a human donor with glioblastoma. J is TRBJ2-3 and V is TRBV2; 7 bases agree with TRBD2. Sequences were derived from blood, sampled before dendritic cell vaccination. CDR3 DNA sequence: TGTGCCAGCAGGCCCTCTTTGCGGGAGCTCACAGATACGCAGTATTTT. This sequence encodes CASRPSLRELTDTQYF.